The subject of this entry is one T cell receptor (beta chain). Its antigen is still unknown. This record comes from a study of regulatory T cells in long-lasting Graves disease. About the study: Persistent cases were those of Graves' disease that involved over 5 years of antithyroid drugs with positive TSH receptor antibodies.

Study conclusions and caveats: TRBV28, TRBJ1-2 and TRBJ2-5 emerged as the favored segments in persistent disease. Newly diagnosed patients had higher TCR diversity than persistent Graves' patients did.

Time point denoted: persistent/refractory GD, antithyroid drugs over 5 years with positive TRAb. PBMCs were the source of the RNA used for TCR sequencing. Libraries of TCR beta came from iRepertoire HTBI primers plus Arm-PCR of CDR3 regions. TCRdb ran MiXCR on the multiplex PCR reads and lists one entry per CDR3 protein. The sample has about 660,000 distinct CDR3 sequences; 30% are singletons. The CDR3 covers 15 residues. V was pared by 2 bases and J by 10 bases, with 20 bases between. This sample comprised peripheral blood mononuclear cells (PBMCs), obtained when the disease was refractory, from a patient treated with antithyroid drugs. The rearrangement links TRBV12-3 or TRBV12-4 to TRBJ1-1, with D uncertain. The source of this sequence is a female donor with Graves disease. Here the CDR3 DNA reads TGTGCCAGCAGTTTACAGCCAATTAGCAGGTCTGGAGCTTTCTTT. Translated: CASSLQPISRSGAFF.